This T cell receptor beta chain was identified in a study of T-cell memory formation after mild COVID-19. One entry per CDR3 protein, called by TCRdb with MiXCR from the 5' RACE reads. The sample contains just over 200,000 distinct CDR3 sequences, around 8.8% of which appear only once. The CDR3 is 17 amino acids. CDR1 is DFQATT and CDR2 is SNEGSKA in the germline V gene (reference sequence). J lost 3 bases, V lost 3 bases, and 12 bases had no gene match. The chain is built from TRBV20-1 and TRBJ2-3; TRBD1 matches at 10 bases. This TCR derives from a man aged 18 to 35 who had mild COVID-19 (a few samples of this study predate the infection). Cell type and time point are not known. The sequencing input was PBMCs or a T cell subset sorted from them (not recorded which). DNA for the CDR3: TGCAGTGCTAGTAAAATCCTTGACAGGGGGCAAACAGATACGCAGTATTTT. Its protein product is CSASKILDRGQTDTQYF.